This T cell receptor beta chain derives from a study of Tregs in tolerant kidney transplant recipients. Germline V gene lookup returns CDR1 KGHSH and CDR2 LQKENI. The CDR3 runs to 14 residues. Trimming cost V 3 bases and J 6 bases; bases outside gene matches: 6. The assay was immunoSEQ multiplex PCR, and TCRdb's table has in-frame clones only and misses some. Its table lists about 23,000 clones. Related graft donors supplied nonmyeloablative bone marrow transplants, and mixed chimerism was transient. Unstimulated Tregs (CD4+CD25+CD127-) and CD4+CD25- non-Tregs were sorted from PBMCs. Points on this clone: Its antigen remains unknown. The CDR3 end lies 3 residues beyond the end of the read and is filled in from the germline J gene.

Points from the study as a whole: Activated donor B cell expansion appeared to reveal the most relevant donor-specific TCRbeta repertoire.

The chain employs TRBV18 and TRBJ1-2; 8 nucleotides line up with TRBD1. The sample here was CD4+ T cells from blood (PBMCs), taken 6 months after the transplant. This sequence originates from a human patient who received a combined kidney and bone marrow transplant. Some of these T cells may belong to the graft donor. Partial CDR3 DNA: TGTGCCAGCTCACCCTTGACAGGGGCAAATGGC. This encodes CASSPLTGANG. The complete CDR3 protein is CASSPLTGANGYTF.